The 20 T cell receptor beta chains given below trace back to one sample, sequenced in a study of identical twins. TCRdb reprocessed the 5' RACE reads with MiXCR, giving one entry per CDR3 protein. The data show 690,000 or so distinct CDR3 sequences, 8.6% seen once. The same sample was also studied in work on yellow fever vaccine responses in identical twins.

The sequencing sample was made of PBMCs. The receptors shown here come from a woman aged 18 to 35 in good health.

This clonotype was counted a few times. V is TRBV20-1 and J is TRBJ1-4, with a possible D match to TRBD1 (6 bases). The CDR3 has 13 amino acids. Trimming took off 6 bases at V and 3 bases at J, with 11 bases between the two ends. Germline V gives CDR1 DFQATT, CDR2 SNEGSKA (reference sequence). Here the CDR3 reads CSANRDANEKLFF. The CDR3 DNA sequence: TGCAGTGCAAACAGGGACGCTAATGAAAAACTGTTTTTT.

The chain joins TRBV7-2 to TRBJ2-1; D remains ambiguous. Germline CDR1 and CDR2: SGHTA and FQGNSA. V lost 2 bases, J lost 10 bases, and 15 bases lay in between. CDR3 length equals 14 residues. The DNA of the CDR3 is TGTGCCAGCAGCTTAACAGCGTGGCTTGGGGAGCAGTTCTTC. Amino acid sequence: CASSLTAWLGEQFF.

The genes are TRBV11-2 and TRBJ2-7; 12 bases are a match to TRBD2. The CDR3 covers 19 residues. Trimming at V came to 2 bases and at J to 4 bases, leaving 15 bases not matched to a gene. CDR1 SGHAT and CDR2 FQNNGV come from the germline V gene. The CDR3 sequence: CASSLKATSGRILFYEQYF. As DNA, the CDR3 is TGTGCCAGCAGCTTAAAAGCTACTAGCGGGAGGATTCTCTTTTACGAGCAGTACTTC.

The chain employs TRBV5-1 and TRBJ2-5; 11 nucleotides align to TRBD1. The V gene end was trimmed by 4 bases and the J gene end by 5 bases; junction bases not matched to a gene: 4. Germline CDR1 and CDR2: SGHRS and YFSETQ. CDR3 size: 14 residues. CDR3: CASSKGQGEETQYF. The CDR3 region has the DNA TGCGCCAGCAGCAAGGGACAGGGGGAGGAGACCCAGTACTTC.

V gene TRBV28 combines with J gene TRBJ2-3; no reliable D call. Between the trimmed V and J ends, which lost 0 bases and 1 base, there was a span of 8 bases. The length of the CDR3 is 15 residues. Germline-derived CDR1 and CDR2 are MDHEN and SYDVKM. The CDR3 protein is CASSLWGSRTDTQYF. CDR3 DNA: TGTGCCAGCAGTTTATGGGGGTCACGCACAGATACGCAGTATTTT.

This sequence joins TRBV20-1 and TRBJ1-1; TRBD1 might be the D (6 bases). With 4 bases removed from V and 5 bases from J, the gap between germline ends came to 17 bases. CDR3 length: 14 residues. Germline V gene lookup returns CDR1 DFQATT and CDR2 SNEGSKA (reference sequence). CDR3 sequence (DNA): TGCAGTGCTACCGCGGACAGTGGGGGGACTGAAGCTTTCTTT. Amino acid sequence: CSATADSGGTEAFF.

This sequence joins TRBV11-2 and TRBJ2-7; 7 nucleotides align to TRBD1. The germline V gene encodes CDR1 SGHAT and CDR2 FQNNGV. Trimming took 3 bases from V and 6 from J; bases not matched to a gene: 11. This CDR3 contains 15 residues. The CDR3 DNA sequence: TGTGCCAGCAGCTTTGGCGACAGGGCCTCGAGCGAGCAGTACTTC. This gives the protein CASSFGDRASSEQYF.

This clonotype was found a few times. The V gene is TRBV5-1, the J gene TRBJ2-3; TRBD1 is a possible D gene (5 bases). This CDR3 has 15 residues. Germline CDR1 and CDR2: SGHRS and YFSETQ. Deletions cut 0 bases from V and 2 bases from J, with 10 bases between. The CDR3 loop reads CASSLVTGPTDTQYF. DNA for the CDR3: TGCGCCAGCAGCTTGGTAACAGGCCCCACAGATACGCAGTATTTT.

The chain combines TRBV4-1 with TRBJ2-7; possible D gene TRBD2, 5 bases. V lost 4 bases, J lost 5 bases, and 18 bases lay in between. CDR3 length: 15 amino acids. Per germline, CDR1 MGHRA and CDR2 YSYEKL. CDR3 residues: CASSPLMRKGDEQYF. In nucleotides, the CDR3 is TGCGCCAGCAGCCCCCTCATGCGGAAGGGAGACGAGCAGTACTTC.

In its sample, this clonotype was seen a few times. The chain combines TRBV7-9 with TRBJ1-3, with no clear D. The germline gives CDR1 SEHNR, CDR2 FQNEAQ (reference sequence). The CDR3 sequence is 13 residues long. V was clipped by 6 bases and J by 0 bases, with 6 bases between them. The CDR3, as DNA: TGTGCCAGCAGGGAGCTCTCTGGAAACACCATATATTTT. This sequence encodes CASRELSGNTIYF. Looking up the rest from reference TRBV7-9 and TRBJ1-3 gives the full variable domain: DTGVSQNPRHKITKRGQNVTFRCDPISEHNRLYWYRQTLGQGPEFLTYFQNEAQLEKSRLLSDRFSAERPKGSFSTLEIQRTEQGDSAMYLCASRELSGNTIYFGEGSWLTVV.

This clonotype occurred a few times. This chain links TRBV7-2 with TRBJ2-5; D is perhaps TRBD1 or TRBD2 (5 bases each). V lost 1 base and J 1 base, leaving 10 bases between the germline ends. Germline V gene sequence: CDR1 SGHTA, CDR2 FQGNSA. This CDR3 is built from 15 residues. The CDR3 DNA reads TGTGCCAGCAGCTTAGGGGGGTGGTCCCAAGAGACCCAGTACTTC. Translated, it gives CASSLGGWSQETQYF.

This clonotype showed up just a few times. The chain employs TRBV5-6 and TRBJ2-1; 10 nucleotides align to TRBD2. The CDR3 runs 16 residues. The germline gives CDR1 SGHDT, CDR2 YYEEEE. With 2 bases clipped from V and 5 bases from J, the junction kept 7 bases outside the gene matches. The CDR3 protein is CASSFLSGGLHNEQFF. The CDR3 DNA reads TGTGCCAGCAGCTTTCTTAGCGGGGGGCTCCACAATGAGCAGTTCTTC.

The chain has TRBV28 and TRBJ2-6, with a tentative D call TRBD2 (7 bases). The V gene lost 11 bases and the J gene lost 0 bases, with 23 bases spanning the gap. This CDR3 has 18 amino acids. Germline CDR1 MDHEN, CDR2 SYDVKM. CDR3 sequence: CAVFGGLGMASGANVLTF. The CDR3, as DNA: TGTGCCGTTTTCGGGGGGCTGGGAATGGCCTCTGGGGCCAACGTCCTGACTTTC.

A remark on this clonotype: An end of the junction does not agree with germline; a read error may underlie this. The V gene is TRBV3-1, the J gene TRBJ2-3, with 9 bases lining up with TRBD1. The CDR3 is 16 residues long. Germline CDR1 LGHDT, CDR2 YNNKEL (reference sequence). The CDR3 sequence is CAGSQEGTGSTDTQYF. In DNA, the CDR3 is TGTGCCGGCAGCCAGGAAGGGACAGGGAGTACAGATACGCAGTATTTT.

This clonotype has a handful of counts. V and J are TRBV7-8 and TRBJ2-7; D is ambiguous. CDR1 is SGHVS and CDR2 is FQNEAQ in the germline V gene. The CDR3 extends over 15 amino acids. Trimming took 5 bases from V and 1 from J, leaving 15 bases between them. CDR3 region: CASSRDAGESYEQYF. In nucleotides, the CDR3 is TGTGCCAGCAGCAGAGATGCTGGTGAGTCCTACGAGCAGTACTTC. The variable domain in full, with the rest retrieved from reference TRBV7-8 and TRBJ2-7, is GAGVSQSPRYKVAKRGQDVALRCDPISGHVSLFWYQQALGQGPEFLTYFQNEAQLDKSGLPSDRFFAERPEGSVSTLKIQRTQQEDSAVYLCASSRDAGESYEQYFGPGTRLTVT.

The chain joins TRBV4-3 to TRBJ2-5; 11 bases agree with TRBD2. The CDR3 contains 16 residues. J was trimmed by 4 bases and V by 1 base; bases with no gene match: 5. Per the germline V gene, CDR1 is LGHNA and CDR2 is YSLEER. The CDR3 region is CASSQGGLAGGETQYF. CDR3 sequence (DNA): TGCGCCAGCAGCCAAGGAGGCCTAGCGGGAGGAGAGACCCAGTACTTC.

The rearrangement joins TRBV21-1 to TRBJ2-5; TRBD1, as called in the table, went unchecked against the DNA. TRBV21-1 is recorded as a pseudogene. This CDR3 is 13 amino acids long. The CDR3 reads CASSKRSLTGANF. CDR3 bases: TGTGCCAGCAGCAAAAGAAGTCTGACAGGGGCAAACTTC.

The chain carries TRBV28 and TRBJ2-1, with 9 bases lining up with TRBD1. The CDR3 extends over 15 amino acids. Trimming took 4 bases from V and 2 from J; bases not matched to a gene: 3. Germline V CDR1 and CDR2: MDHEN, SYDVKM. For the CDR3, the DNA is TGTGCCAGCAGTTCCCGGGACAGGGCCTACAATGAGCAGTTCTTC. Amino acid sequence: CASSSRDRAYNEQFF. The full variable domain, completed using reference TRBV28 and TRBJ2-1, is DVKVTQSSRYLVKRTGEKVFLECVQDMDHENMFWYRQDPGLGLRLIYFSYDVKMKEKGDIPEGYSVSREKKERFSLILESASTNQTSMYLCASSSRDRAYNEQFFGPGTRLTVL.

The V and J genes are TRBV5-5 and TRBJ2-6, with a tentative D call TRBD1 (5 bases). Trimming stripped 3 bases from V and 2 bases from J, with 9 bases between. This CDR3 has 15 residues. Per germline, CDR1 SGHKS and CDR2 YYEKEE (reference sequence). The chain's CDR3 is CASSSGSAGANVLTF. CDR3 sequence (DNA): TGTGCCAGCAGCTCAGGGTCGGCTGGGGCCAACGTCCTGACTTTC.

This clonotype was observed a handful of times. In DNA, the CDR3 is TGTGCCAGCAGCTTAGACTTCAGATTTAGCTCCTACGAGCAGTACTTC. It yields the protein CASSLDFRFSSYEQYF. The chain links TRBV11-2 to TRBJ2-7, with no clear D. The CDR3 loop spans 16 amino acids. Trimming removed 0 bases from V and 0 bases from J, with 12 bases in between. Germline V gene data show CDR1 as SGHAT and CDR2 as FQNNGV.